A single sample is the source of the 32 T cell receptor beta chains below, sequenced in a study of blood T cell repertoires in COVID-19. Clones were sequenced by immunoSEQ multiplex PCR, and TCRdb holds only the in-frame ones, with some missing. The repertoire consists of about 170,000 clones, with around 82% occurring once and the leading ten covering under 2.5%. Sequencing input: peripheral blood. The receptors originated from a woman older than 75 with acute or convalescent COVID-19.

The chain combines TRBV18 with TRBJ1-4; 10 bases align to TRBD1. The CDR3 spans 14 residues. CDR1 KGHSH and CDR2 LQKENI come from the germline V gene. V shed 4 bases, J shed 8 bases, and the junction held 4 bases outside the gene matches. In nucleotides, the CDR3 is TGTGCCAGCTCACTGACAGGGGGCGAAGAAAAACTGTTTTTT. Encoded protein: CASSLTGGEEKLFF.

The chain carries TRBV19 and TRBJ2-7, with 9 positions matching TRBD2. Germline V CDR1 and CDR2: LNHDA, SQIVND (reference sequence). The CDR3 covers 16 residues. V dropped 6 bases and J dropped 0; count of bases not matched to a gene: 9. CDR3: CASSENSGGSSYEQYF. The CDR3 nucleotides read TGTGCCAGTAGCGAAAACAGCGGGGGGAGCTCCTACGAGCAGTACTTC. Full variable domain (missing parts from reference TRBV19 and TRBJ2-7): DGGITQSPKYLFRKEGQNVTLSCEQNLNHDAMYWYRQDPGQGLRLIYYSQIVNDFQKGDIAEGYSVSREKKESFPLTVTSAQKNPTAFYLCASSENSGGSSYEQYFGPGTRLTVT.

This chain uses TRBV12-5 with TRBJ2-7, with TRBD1 identical over 8 bases. CDR3 size: 17 residues. Germline CDR1 LGHNT, CDR2 FRNRAP. Trimming cost V 8 bases and J 5 bases; bases outside gene matches: 20. In DNA, the CDR3 is TGTGCTAGTACGTCCGGGACAGGAATATTGTCGACAAACGAGCAGTACTTC. This translates into CASTSGTGILSTNEQYF.

The CDR3: CASSPTFAGNTEAFF. In nucleotides, the CDR3 is TGTGCCAGCAGCCCGACATTCGCGGGGAACACTGAAGCTTTCTTT. The rearrangement links TRBV7-6 to TRBJ1-1; D is undetermined. Germline CDR1 and CDR2: SGHVS and FNYEAQ. V was trimmed by 5 bases and J by 1 base, leaving 14 bases between them. The CDR3 is 15 amino acids.

J is TRBJ2-1 and V is TRBV5-1; D is perhaps TRBD2 (6 bases). The CDR3 consists of 16 residues. Per germline, CDR1 SGHRS and CDR2 YFSETQ. V was pared by 1 base and J by 6 bases, with 17 bases between. In DNA form, the CDR3 reads TGCGCCAGCAGCTTGCGCGCAGGGCGGGAAACCAATGAGCAGTTCTTC. Protein sequence: CASSLRAGRETNEQFF.

The chain carries TRBV27 and TRBJ2-1; D unresolved. The V gene's germline CDR1 is MNHEY and CDR2 SMNVEV (reference sequence). The CDR3 runs 14 residues. The V and J ends lost 4 bases and 2 bases respectively, with 9 bases between them. The CDR3 here is CASSSLAAYNEQFF. As DNA, the CDR3 is TGTGCCAGCAGTTCTTTGGCTGCCTACAATGAGCAGTTCTTC.

V is TRBV7-9 and J is TRBJ2-3; weak D call: TRBD1 (6 bases). The CDR3 loop spans 14 amino acids. CDR1 and CDR2 from the germline V gene are SEHNR and FQNEAQ (reference sequence). Trimming shortened V by 4 bases and J by 3 bases, and 11 bases separated the two germline ends. CDR3 nucleotide sequence: TGTGCCAGCAGCTCCCCGAGGGGGACAGATACGCAGTATTTT. This translates into CASSSPRGTDTQYF.

J is TRBJ2-4 and V is TRBV5-4; 7 bases line up with TRBD1. The CDR3 length is 16 residues. With V trimmed by 2 bases and J by 1 base, 6 bases remained unmatched. The germline V gene encodes CDR1 SGHNT and CDR2 YYREEE (reference sequence). CDR3 amino acids: CASSFQGGAAKNIQYF. The DNA for the CDR3 is TGTGCCAGCAGCTTCCAAGGGGGCGCGGCCAAAAACATTCAGTACTTC.

As for this clone: Other nucleotide sequences in the sample specify the same CDR3. The chain combines TRBV2 with TRBJ2-1, with 9 bases lining up with TRBD1. This CDR3 is built from 15 residues. Germline-derived CDR1 and CDR2 are SNHLY and FYNNEI. Trimming cost V 6 bases and J 4 bases; bases outside gene matches: 7. In DNA, the CDR3 is TGTGCCAGCAGCCTTGACAGGGGGAGTTACAATGAGCAGTTCTTC. Its translation is CASSLDRGSYNEQFF. The full variable domain, in which reference TRBV2 and TRBJ2-1 provide the parts outside the CDR3, is EPEVTQTPSHQVTQMGQEVILRCVPISNHLYFYWYRQILGQKVEFLVSFYNNEISEKSEIFDDQFSVERPDGSNFTLKIRSTKLEDSAMYFCASSLDRGSYNEQFFGPGTRLTVL.

The chain is built from TRBV7-6 and TRBJ1-3; TRBD1 matches 7 bases. The CDR3 contains 19 residues. The V and J ends lost 2 bases and 3 bases, in that order; junction bases with no gene match: 16. Per the germline V gene, CDR1 is SGHVS and CDR2 is FNYEAQ. This CDR3 is CASSLSTVSRTGVGNTIYF. For the CDR3, the DNA is TGTGCCAGCAGCTTATCCACAGTCTCGAGGACAGGAGTTGGAAACACCATATATTTT.

The V call is TRBV9, the J call TRBJ1-6, with D perhaps TRBD1 (5 bases). Germline-derived CDR1 and CDR2 are SGDLS and YYNGEE. Trimming took off 4 bases at V and 5 bases at J, with 16 bases between the two ends. This CDR3 region has 16 residues. The CDR3 region is CASSRGIGENNSPLHF. Written as DNA, the CDR3 is TGTGCCAGCAGCCGGGGGATTGGGGAGAATAATTCACCCCTCCACTTT.

This clone was seen just once. The V and J genes are TRBV5-1 and TRBJ1-2, with 11 bases aligning to TRBD1. CDR1 and CDR2 (germline): SGHRS, YFSETQ. After removal of 0 bases from V and 5 bases from J, the junction contained 9 bases not matched to a gene. The CDR3 has 17 amino acids. CDR3: CASSLASTGTGGYGYTF. CDR3 in DNA: TGCGCCAGCAGCTTGGCGTCAACCGGGACAGGGGGGTATGGCTACACCTTC.

V gene TRBV19 combines with J gene TRBJ2-3, with 7 bases lining up with TRBD1. The trim removed 4 bases at V and 4 bases at J, leaving 8 bases unmatched. The CDR3 is 15 amino acids. Germline V gene data show CDR1 as LNHDA and CDR2 as SQIVND (reference sequence). The CDR3 reads CASSKGQVTPDTQYF. CDR3 bases: TGTGCCAGTAGTAAAGGACAGGTGACCCCAGATACGCAGTATTTT. Combining the CDR3 with reference TRBV19 and TRBJ2-3 gives the whole variable domain DGGITQSPKYLFRKEGQNVTLSCEQNLNHDAMYWYRQDPGQGLRLIYYSQIVNDFQKGDIAEGYSVSREKKESFPLTVTSAQKNPTAFYLCASSKGQVTPDTQYFGPGTRLTVL.

Remarks on this clone: At the DNA level, this CDR3 is encoded by other sequences in the same sample as well. The V call is TRBV7-2, the J call TRBJ1-1; 9 positions agree with TRBD1. CDR3 length: 15 amino acids. Germline CDR1 SGHTA, CDR2 FQGNSA. The V segment lost 1 base and the J segment 1 base; nucleotides outside the gene matches: 1. The CDR3 nucleotides are TGTGCCAGCAGCTTAGTGGGACAGGGGAACACTGAAGCTTTCTTT. This sequence encodes CASSLVGQGNTEAFF. Variable domain in full (rest from reference TRBV7-2 and TRBJ1-1): GAGVSQSPSNKVTEKGKDVELRCDPISGHTALYWYRQSLGQGLEFLIYFQGNSAPDKSGLPSDRFSAERTGGSVSTLTIQRTQQEDSAVYLCASSLVGQGNTEAFFGQGTRLTVV.

The rearrangement joins TRBV14 to TRBJ2-4, with TRBD1 matching over 8 bases. The CDR3 covers 16 residues. CDR1 and CDR2 from the germline V gene are SGHDN and FVKESK. V shed 4 bases and J 0 bases; nucleotides not matched to a gene: 5. CDR3 coding DNA: TGTGCCAGCAGCCCTGGACAGGGCCTAGCCAAAAACATTCAGTACTTC. The encoded protein is CASSPGQGLAKNIQYF.

This clone was seen just once. The chain recombines TRBV24-1 with TRBJ2-5, with 8 bases fitting TRBD1. CDR1 KGHDR and CDR2 SFDVKD come from the germline V gene. V gave up 5 bases and J gave up 1 base; unmatched junction bases: 8. The CDR3 is 16 amino acids. CDR3 residues: CATSALDRVGQETQYF. The CDR3 region has the DNA TGTGCCACCAGTGCCCTGGACAGGGTAGGCCAAGAGACCCAGTACTTC.

Turning to this clone: The same CDR3 arises from other DNA sequences in this sample as well. V usage is TRBV6-1 and J usage is TRBJ2-2; perhaps TRBD2 as D (5 bases). The V and J ends lost 0 bases and 4 bases respectively, with 12 bases between them. From germline, CDR1 is MNHNS and CDR2 SASEGT. The length of the CDR3 is 16 residues. The CDR3 bases are TGTGCCAGCAGTGAAGCGAGCCGGGGAAGCACCGGGGAGCTGTTTTTT. Translated, it gives CASSEASRGSTGELFF.

The chain recombines TRBV5-1 with TRBJ2-3; TRBD1 matches 12 bases. CDR1 is SGHRS, CDR2 YFSETQ, per germline. CDR3 length: 16 residues. V lost 4 bases and J lost 4; bases outside the gene matches: 7. CDR3 residues: CASSLRDRGRADTQYF. The CDR3 DNA follows: TGCGCCAGCAGCCTCCGGGACAGGGGGCGCGCAGATACGCAGTATTTT.

This clone was recorded a few times. The genes are TRBV6-6 and TRBJ1-5; TRBD1 agrees at 9 bases. The CDR3 consists of 16 residues. The ends lost 1 base at V and 4 bases at J; junction bases unmatched: 5. Germline V gene data show CDR1 as MNHNY and CDR2 as SVGAGI (reference sequence). CDR3 region: CASSYFGQGTNQPQHF. CDR3 in DNA: TGTGCCAGCAGTTACTTCGGACAGGGGACGAATCAGCCCCAGCATTTT.

The chain joins TRBV4-1 to TRBJ1-5, with TRBD1 matching 8 bases. The V segment lost 0 bases and the J segment 6 bases; nucleotides outside the gene matches: 16. Germline lookup yields CDR1 MGHRA and CDR2 YSYEKL. This CDR3 is 19 amino acids long. In DNA form, the CDR3 reads TGCGCCAGCAGCCAAGATCTGTTGGCATCAGGGGGCATGAGTCAGCCCCAGCATTTT. It codes for CASSQDLLASGGMSQPQHF.

The chain recombines TRBV9 with TRBJ1-1, with a tentative D call TRBD1 (6 bases). The CDR3 loop spans 17 amino acids. V lost 2 bases and J 3 bases, leaving 20 bases between the germline ends. Germline CDR1 reads SGDLS; CDR2 reads YYNGEE. CDR3 region: CASSVREGGGMDTEAFF. DNA of the CDR3: TGTGCCAGCAGCGTCCGTGAGGGGGGAGGGATGGACACTGAAGCTTTCTTT.

The genes are TRBV7-2 and TRBJ2-1, with 12 positions matching TRBD2. Germline V gives CDR1 SGHTA, CDR2 FQGNSA. There are 16 residues in the CDR3. Trimming removed 5 bases from V and 8 bases from J; junction bases left unmatched: 10. The CDR3: CASSAGLAGLPDEQFF. For the CDR3, the DNA is TGTGCCAGCAGCGCCGGACTAGCGGGATTGCCCGATGAGCAGTTCTTC. Combining the CDR3 with reference TRBV7-2 and TRBJ2-1 gives the whole variable domain GAGVSQSPSNKVTEKGKDVELRCDPISGHTALYWYRQSLGQGLEFLIYFQGNSAPDKSGLPSDRFSAERTGGSVSTLTIQRTQQEDSAVYLCASSAGLAGLPDEQFFGPGTRLTVL.

The chain recombines TRBV5-1 with TRBJ2-3, with 13 bases identical to TRBD2. V dropped 4 bases and J dropped 1; count of bases not matched to a gene: 6. Germline V gives CDR1 SGHRS, CDR2 YFSETQ. The CDR3 is made up of 17 amino acids. The CDR3 nucleotides are TGCGCCAGCAGCCCTACTGGACTAGCGGGGGGCACAGATACGCAGTATTTT. It codes for CASSPTGLAGGTDTQYF.

This chain joins TRBV6-2 or TRBV6-3 and TRBJ1-5, with 7 positions matching TRBD1. There are 15 residues in the CDR3. Germline V CDR1 and CDR2: MNHEY, SVGEGT. With V trimmed by 4 bases and J by 1 base, 4 bases remained unmatched. The CDR3 nucleotides read TGTGCCAGCAGTTCGCCACAGGGGAGCAATCAGCCCCAGCATTTT. Its translation: CASSSPQGSNQPQHF.

V gene TRBV24-1 combines with J gene TRBJ2-4, with D uncertain. The CDR3 totals 13 residues. Germline loops: CDR1 KGHDR, CDR2 SFDVKD. The germline V and J ends were trimmed by 4 bases and 0 bases, with 3 bases remaining between them. The CDR3 protein is CATSDGAKNIQYF. Here the CDR3 DNA reads TGTGCCACCAGTGACGGAGCCAAAAACATTCAGTACTTC.

V gene TRBV9 combines with J gene TRBJ2-7, with D perhaps TRBD2 (6 bases). With 0 bases removed from V and 6 bases from J, the gap between germline ends came to 19 bases. Germline CDR1 is SGDLS and CDR2 is YYNGEE. There are 16 residues in the CDR3. Here the CDR3 reads CASSVGFWGEEGEQYF. CDR3 in DNA: TGTGCCAGCAGCGTAGGTTTTTGGGGGGAGGAAGGCGAGCAGTACTTC.

The chain carries TRBV2 and TRBJ2-2; 10 nucleotides align to TRBD1. Germline CDR1 SNHLY, CDR2 FYNNEI. The V segment lost 6 bases and the J segment 6 bases; nucleotides outside the gene matches: 10. CDR3 size: 16 residues. The CDR3 DNA sequence: TGTGCCAGCAGGGAATTGACAGGGGGCTCAGCCGGGGAGCTGTTTTTT. As protein: CASRELTGGSAGELFF.

The chain has TRBV19 and TRBJ2-7, with 9 nucleotides matching TRBD1. Germline trimming cut 3 bases from V and 3 bases from J; bases unmatched to any gene: 6. The CDR3 has 15 amino acids. Germline V gene lookup returns CDR1 LNHDA and CDR2 SQIVND (reference sequence). The CDR3 sequence is CASSIRDRVIYEQYF. For the CDR3, the DNA is TGTGCCAGTAGTATCCGGGACAGGGTTATCTACGAGCAGTACTTC.

The rearrangement joins TRBV28 to TRBJ1-1, with D unclear. Trimming cost V 8 bases and J 4 bases, with 20 bases left between them. The CDR3 spans 15 residues. Germline V gene sequence: CDR1 MDHEN, CDR2 SYDVKM. The CDR3 protein is CASERGGFRTTEAFF. The CDR3 DNA reads TGTGCCAGCGAGCGAGGAGGGTTCCGGACCACTGAAGCTTTCTTT.

The chain links TRBV12-5 to TRBJ2-1; D call uncertain. Germline V gene data show CDR1 as LGHNT and CDR2 as FRNRAP. The CDR3 has 13 amino acids. V was clipped by 1 base and J by 10 bases, with 11 bases between them. The chain's CDR3 is CASGLEPGSEQFF. The DNA for the CDR3 is TGTGCTAGTGGTTTGGAACCCGGGTCCGAGCAGTTCTTC. Variable domain in full (rest from reference TRBV12-5 and TRBJ2-1): DARVTQTPRHKVTEMGQEVTMRCQPILGHNTVFWYRQTMMQGLELLAYFRNRAPLDDSGMPKDRFSAEMPDATLATLKIQPSEPRDSAVYFCASGLEPGSEQFFGPGTRLTVL.

DNA for the CDR3: TGCGCCAGCAGCCTGGGACTAGCGGGAGTCAATGAGCAGTTCTTC. Translating gives CASSLGLAGVNEQFF. The V gene is TRBV5-1, the J gene TRBJ2-1, with 14 bases fitting TRBD2. The V gene end was trimmed by 4 bases and the J gene end by 6 bases; junction bases not matched to a gene: 3. CDR1 and CDR2 (germline): SGHRS, YFSETQ. The length of the CDR3 is 15 residues.

The J gene is TRBJ2-1, the V gene TRBV11-3; the match to TRBD2 covers 8 bases. The CDR3 is 14 residues long. In germline, CDR1 is SGHNT, CDR2 YENEEA. Trimming cost V 5 bases and J 6 bases; bases outside gene matches: 6. The CDR3 coding sequence is TGTGCCAGCAGCGCCCGAGCGGGAGCCAATGAGCAGTTCTTC. Protein product: CASSARAGANEQFF.